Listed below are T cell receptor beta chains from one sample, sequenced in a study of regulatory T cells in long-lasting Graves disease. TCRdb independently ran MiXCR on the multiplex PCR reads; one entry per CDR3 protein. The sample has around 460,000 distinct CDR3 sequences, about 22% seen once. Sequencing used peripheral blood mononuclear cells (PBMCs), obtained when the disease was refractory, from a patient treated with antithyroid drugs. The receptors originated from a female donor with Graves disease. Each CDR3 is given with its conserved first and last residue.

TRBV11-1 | CASSLTLSYEQYF
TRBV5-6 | CASSSGHSPYEQYF
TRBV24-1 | CATSDHSSDEAFF
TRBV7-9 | CASSPPRVSAFF
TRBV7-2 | CASSLGPSGFTYEQYF
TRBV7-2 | CASSPSVLRAGELFF
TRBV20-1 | CSASGLLAGAYEQYF
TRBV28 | CAINLRNEETQYF
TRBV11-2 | CASSSIRGPMNTEAFF
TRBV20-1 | CSAPGTSGNQETQYF
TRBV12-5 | CASGLVKSHQPQHF
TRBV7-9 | CASSVSGTVSYEQYF
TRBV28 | CASSQIGGDKVQETQYF
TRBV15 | CATSMRSYNEQFF
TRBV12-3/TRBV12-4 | CASRAGANQPQHF
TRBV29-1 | CSVDGTGGYTF
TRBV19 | CACGGQGGANVLTF
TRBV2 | CASRQLYEQYF
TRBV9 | CASSAGTGSYNEQFF
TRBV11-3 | CASSASGYQETQYF
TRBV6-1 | CASGARRSGNTGELFF
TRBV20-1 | CSARDLGYLLAGGIKAGELFF